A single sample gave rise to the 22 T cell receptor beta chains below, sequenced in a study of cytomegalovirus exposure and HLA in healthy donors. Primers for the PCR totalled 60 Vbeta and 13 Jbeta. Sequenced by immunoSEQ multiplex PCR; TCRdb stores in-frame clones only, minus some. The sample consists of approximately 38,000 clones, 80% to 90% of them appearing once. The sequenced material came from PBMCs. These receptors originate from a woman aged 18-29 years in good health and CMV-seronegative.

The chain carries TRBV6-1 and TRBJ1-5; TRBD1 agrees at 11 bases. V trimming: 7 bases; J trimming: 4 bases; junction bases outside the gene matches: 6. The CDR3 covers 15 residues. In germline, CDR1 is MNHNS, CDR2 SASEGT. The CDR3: CASTGQGELNQPQHF. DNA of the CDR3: TGTGCCAGCACGGGACAGGGGGAATTGAATCAGCCCCAGCATTTT.

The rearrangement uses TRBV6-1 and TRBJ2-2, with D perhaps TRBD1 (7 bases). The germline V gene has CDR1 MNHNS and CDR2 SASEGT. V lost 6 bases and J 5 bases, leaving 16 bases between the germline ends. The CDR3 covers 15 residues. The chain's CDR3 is CASSRGQAGTGELFF. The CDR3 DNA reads TGTGCCAGCAGCCGAGGACAGGCGGGGACCGGGGAGCTGTTTTTT.

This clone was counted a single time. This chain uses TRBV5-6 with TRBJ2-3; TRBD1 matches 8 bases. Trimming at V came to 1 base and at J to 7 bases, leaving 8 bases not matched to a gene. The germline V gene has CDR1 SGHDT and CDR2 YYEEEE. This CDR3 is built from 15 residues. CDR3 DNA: TGTGCCAGCAGCTTGACAGGGGGAACTGGGTATACGCAGTATTTT. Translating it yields CASSLTGGTGYTQYF.

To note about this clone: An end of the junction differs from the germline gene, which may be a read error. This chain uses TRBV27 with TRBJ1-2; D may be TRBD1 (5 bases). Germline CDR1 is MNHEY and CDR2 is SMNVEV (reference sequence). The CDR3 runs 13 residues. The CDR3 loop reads CASRAGFSYGYPF. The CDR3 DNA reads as TGTGCCAGCAGGGCAGGGTTCAGCTATGGCTACCCCTTC.

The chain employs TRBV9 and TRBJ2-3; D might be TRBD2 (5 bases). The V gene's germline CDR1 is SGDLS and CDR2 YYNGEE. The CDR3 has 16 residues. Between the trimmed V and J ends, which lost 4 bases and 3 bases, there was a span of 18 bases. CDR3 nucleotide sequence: TGTGCCAGCAGCCTCAGGAGCGGTCTCGTAACAGATACGCAGTATTTT. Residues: CASSLRSGLVTDTQYF.

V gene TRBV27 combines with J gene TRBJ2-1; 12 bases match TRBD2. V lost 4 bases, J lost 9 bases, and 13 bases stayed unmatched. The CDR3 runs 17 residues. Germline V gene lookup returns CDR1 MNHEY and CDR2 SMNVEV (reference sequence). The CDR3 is CASSSLTLAGGPGEQFF. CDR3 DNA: TGTGCCAGCAGTTCCCTGACCCTAGCGGGAGGGCCGGGTGAGCAGTTCTTC.

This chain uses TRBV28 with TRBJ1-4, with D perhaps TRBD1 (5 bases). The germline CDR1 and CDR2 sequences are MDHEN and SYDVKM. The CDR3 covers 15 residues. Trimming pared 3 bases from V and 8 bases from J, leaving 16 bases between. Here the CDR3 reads CASSFTRAGSEKLFF. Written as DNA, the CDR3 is TGTGCCAGCAGTTTTACCCGGGCAGGGTCCGAAAAACTGTTTTTT.

The CDR3 region has the DNA TGCGCCAGCAGCTCAGGGATTTCGTTGACTAATGAAAAACTGTTTTTT. It specifies CASSSGISLTNEKLFF. J is TRBJ1-4 and V is TRBV5-1; D perhaps matches TRBD1 (5 bases). The V gene's germline CDR1 is SGHRS and CDR2 YFSETQ. This CDR3 spans 16 amino acids. Trimming stripped 3 bases from V and 2 bases from J, with 14 bases between. The full variable domain, rest sourced from reference TRBV5-1 and TRBJ1-4, is KAGVTQTPRYLIKTRGQQVTLSCSPISGHRSVSWYQQTPGQGLQFLFEYFSETQRNKGNFPGRFSGRQFSNSRSEMNVSTLELGDSALYLCASSSGISLTNEKLFFGSGTQLSVL.

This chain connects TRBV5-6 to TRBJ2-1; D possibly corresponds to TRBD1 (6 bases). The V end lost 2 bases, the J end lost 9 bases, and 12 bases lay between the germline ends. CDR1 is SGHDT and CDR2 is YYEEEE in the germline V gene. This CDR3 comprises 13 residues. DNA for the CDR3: TGTGCCAGCAGCTTCAGGGGTGAGGCTGAGCAGTTCTTC. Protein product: CASSFRGEAEQFF.

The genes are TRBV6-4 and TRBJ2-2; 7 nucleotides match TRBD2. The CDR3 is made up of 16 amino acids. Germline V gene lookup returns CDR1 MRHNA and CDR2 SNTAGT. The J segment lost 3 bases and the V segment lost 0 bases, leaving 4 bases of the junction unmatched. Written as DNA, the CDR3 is TGTGCCAGCAGTGACTCCGGGGGGAGGGACACCGGGGAGCTGTTTTTT. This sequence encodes CASSDSGGRDTGELFF.

The CDR3 bases are TGTGCCACCAGAAGGACAGACTCCATCCTGTTTTTT. Its translation: CATRRTDSILFF. The chain has TRBV15 and TRBJ1-4; possible D gene TRBD1, 6 bases. The V and J ends lost 6 bases and 14 bases respectively, with 16 bases between them. Germline V CDR1 and CDR2: LNHNV, YYDKDF (reference sequence). The CDR3 length is 12 residues.

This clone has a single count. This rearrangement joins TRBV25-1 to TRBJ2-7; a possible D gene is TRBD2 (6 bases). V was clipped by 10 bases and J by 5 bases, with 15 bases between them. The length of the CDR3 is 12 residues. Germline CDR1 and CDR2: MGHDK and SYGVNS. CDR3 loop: CAIAGPGDEQYF. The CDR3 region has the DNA TGTGCCATCGCGGGACCAGGCGACGAGCAGTACTTC.

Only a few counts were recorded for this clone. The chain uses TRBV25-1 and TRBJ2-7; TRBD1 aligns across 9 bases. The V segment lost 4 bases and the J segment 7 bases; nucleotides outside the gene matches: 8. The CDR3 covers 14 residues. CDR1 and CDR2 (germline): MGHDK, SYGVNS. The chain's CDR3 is CASSATGGDWEQYF. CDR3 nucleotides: TGTGCCAGCAGTGCGACAGGGGGGGATTGGGAGCAGTACTTC.

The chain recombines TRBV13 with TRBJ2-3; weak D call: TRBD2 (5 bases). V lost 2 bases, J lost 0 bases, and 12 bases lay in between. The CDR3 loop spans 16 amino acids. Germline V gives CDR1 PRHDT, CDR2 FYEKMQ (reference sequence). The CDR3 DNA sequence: TGTGCCAGCAGCTTAATCGGCGGGCTTAGCACAGATACGCAGTATTTT. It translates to CASSLIGGLSTDTQYF.

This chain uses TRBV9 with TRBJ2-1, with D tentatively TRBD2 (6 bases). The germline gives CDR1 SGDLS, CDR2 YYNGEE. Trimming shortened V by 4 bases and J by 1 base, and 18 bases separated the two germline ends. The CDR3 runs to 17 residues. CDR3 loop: CASSPEGRTRSYNEQFF. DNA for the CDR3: TGTGCCAGCAGCCCGGAGGGGCGGACTCGATCCTACAATGAGCAGTTCTTC.

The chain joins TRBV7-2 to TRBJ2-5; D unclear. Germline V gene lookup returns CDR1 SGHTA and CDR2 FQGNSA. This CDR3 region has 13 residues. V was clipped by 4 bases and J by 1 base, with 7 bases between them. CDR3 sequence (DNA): TGTGCCAGCAGCTCCCCCCTCCAAGAGACCCAGTACTTC. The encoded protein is CASSSPLQETQYF.

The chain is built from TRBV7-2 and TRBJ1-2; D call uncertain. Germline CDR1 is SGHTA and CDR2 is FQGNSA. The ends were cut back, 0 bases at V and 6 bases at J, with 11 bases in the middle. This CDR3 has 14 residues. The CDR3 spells CASSLASREDGYTF. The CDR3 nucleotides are TGTGCCAGCAGCTTAGCTTCGCGGGAAGATGGCTACACCTTC.

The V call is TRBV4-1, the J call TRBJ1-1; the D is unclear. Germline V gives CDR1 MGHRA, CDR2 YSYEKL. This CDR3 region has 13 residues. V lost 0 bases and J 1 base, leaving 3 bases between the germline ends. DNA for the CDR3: TGCGCCAGCAGCCAAGATAGGAACACTGAAGCTTTCTTT. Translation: CASSQDRNTEAFF.

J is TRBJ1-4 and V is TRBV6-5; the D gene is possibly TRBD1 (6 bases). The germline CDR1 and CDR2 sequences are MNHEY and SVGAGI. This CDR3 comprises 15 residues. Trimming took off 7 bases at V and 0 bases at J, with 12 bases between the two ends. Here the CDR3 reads CASKRDITTNEKLFF. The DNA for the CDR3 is TGTGCCAGCAAGCGGGACATAACAACTAATGAAAAACTGTTTTTT.

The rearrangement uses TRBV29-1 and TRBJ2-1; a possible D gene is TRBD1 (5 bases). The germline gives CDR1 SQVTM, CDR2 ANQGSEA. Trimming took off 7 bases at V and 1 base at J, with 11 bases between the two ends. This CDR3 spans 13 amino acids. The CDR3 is CSAVTASYNEQFF. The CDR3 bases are TGCAGCGCCGTGACAGCATCCTACAATGAGCAGTTCTTC.

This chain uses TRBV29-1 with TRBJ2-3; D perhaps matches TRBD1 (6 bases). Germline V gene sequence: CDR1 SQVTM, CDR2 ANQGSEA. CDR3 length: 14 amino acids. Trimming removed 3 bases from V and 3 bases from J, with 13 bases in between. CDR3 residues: CSVDEGQGTDTQYF. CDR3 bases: TGCAGCGTTGATGAGGGGCAGGGGACAGATACGCAGTATTTT.

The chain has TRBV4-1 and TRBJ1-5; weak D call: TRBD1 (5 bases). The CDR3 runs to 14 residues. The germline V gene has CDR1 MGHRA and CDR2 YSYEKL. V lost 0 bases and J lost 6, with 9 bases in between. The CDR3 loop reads CASSQDRGSQPQHF. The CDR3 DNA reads TGCGCCAGCAGCCAAGATCGGGGGAGTCAGCCCCAGCATTTT.